The sequence of this TCR beta chain was determined in a study of T cells after yellow fever vaccination. This clonotype was counted only a few times. Its specificity is not known. 5'RACE template switching added a universal primer site and UMIs to TCR cDNA. Each CDR3 protein is one row after TCRdb ran MiXCR on the 5' RACE reads. Of around 310,000 distinct CDR3 sequences in the sample, more than 3% are singletons; the top ten hold around 24%. Study-level results: Booster sampling recovered most clones from primary vaccination (less than 97% CD4, roughly 90% CD8). Overlap between CD4 and CD8 compartments was detected for a small share of clonotypes. Secondary responses were weaker yet peaked faster, day 5 versus 15.

J lost 3 bases, V lost 5 bases, and 5 bases had no gene match. Per germline, CDR1 MNHEY and CDR2 SVGAGI. CDR3 length: 16 residues. The chain links TRBV6-5 to TRBJ2-1; TRBD2 agrees at 12 bases. The TCR sequence derives from a man between 18 and 29 years old who received the YFV17D yellow fever vaccine. Sequenced material: PBMCs, taken on the day of the yellow fever booster vaccination. The CDR3 nucleotides are TGTGCCAGCAGTCCTCTAGCGGGGGGGCTCTACAATGAGCAGTTCTTC. Protein product: CASSPLAGGLYNEQFF.